The T cell receptor beta chain described here comes from a study of Ad26.COV2.S vaccination and SARS-CoV-2 variants. Some clones are missing from TCRdb's copy, which holds only in-frame ones; the method was immunoSEQ multiplex PCR. Of over 400,000 clones listed, about 91% were seen once; the top ten hold over 2%. The treatment is: about 20 received Ad26.COV2.S at low or high dose, single or two shots; roughly five received placebo; per-sample allocation not given. At day 63 after the first vaccine or placebo injection, samples were drawn. The V and J ends lost 2 bases and 7 bases respectively, with 14 bases between them. Germline V lookup: CDR1 MNHEY, CDR2 SVGAGI. CDR3 length: 14 amino acids.

This TCR was recovered from a person between 18 and 59 years old who received the Ad26.COV2.S COVID-19 vaccine or a placebo. The source material was peripheral blood, sampled in a trial of Ad26.COV2.S vaccine versus placebo. The rearrangement joins TRBV6-5 to TRBJ2-5, with D perhaps matching TRBD2 (5 bases). Here the CDR3 reads CASSYNGLIGTQYF. Written as DNA, the CDR3 is TGTGCCAGCAGTTACAACGGACTGATTGGGACCCAGTACTTC.